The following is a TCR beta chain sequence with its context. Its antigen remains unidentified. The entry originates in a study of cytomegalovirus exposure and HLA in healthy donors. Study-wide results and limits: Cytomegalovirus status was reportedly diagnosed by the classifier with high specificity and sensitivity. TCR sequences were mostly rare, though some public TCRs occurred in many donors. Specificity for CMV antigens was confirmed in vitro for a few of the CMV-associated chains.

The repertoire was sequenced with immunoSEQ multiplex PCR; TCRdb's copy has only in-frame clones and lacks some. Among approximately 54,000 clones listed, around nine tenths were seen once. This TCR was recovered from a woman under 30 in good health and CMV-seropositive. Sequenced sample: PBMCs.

CDR3 in amino acids: CASSYRVGSGYTF. The CDR3, as DNA: TGTGCCAGCAGTTACAGGGTAGGGTCGGGCTACACCTTC. The chain employs TRBV28 and TRBJ1-2, with D maybe TRBD1 (6 bases). The CDR3 sequence is 13 residues long. Trimming left V 4 bases short and J 8 bases short, with 14 bases between. The germline V gene has CDR1 MDHEN and CDR2 SYDVKM.